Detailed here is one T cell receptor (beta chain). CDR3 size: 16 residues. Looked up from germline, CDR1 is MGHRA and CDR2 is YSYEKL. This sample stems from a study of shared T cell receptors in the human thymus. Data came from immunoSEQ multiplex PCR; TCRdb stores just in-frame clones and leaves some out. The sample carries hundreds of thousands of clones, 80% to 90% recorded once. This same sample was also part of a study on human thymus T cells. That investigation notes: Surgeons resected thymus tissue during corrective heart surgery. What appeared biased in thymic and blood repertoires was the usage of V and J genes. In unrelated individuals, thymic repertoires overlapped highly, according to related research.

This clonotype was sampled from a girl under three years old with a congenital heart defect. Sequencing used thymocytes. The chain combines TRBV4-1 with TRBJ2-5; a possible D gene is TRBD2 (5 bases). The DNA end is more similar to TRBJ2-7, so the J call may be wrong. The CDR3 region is CASSQDLKVGRYEQYF. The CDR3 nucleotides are TGCGCCAGCAGCCAAGATCTAAAGGTGGGGAGATACGAGCAGTACTTC.